Listed below are T cell receptor beta chains from one sample, sequenced in a study of cytomegalovirus exposure and HLA in healthy donors. Produced via immunoSEQ multiplex PCR; TCRdb's table is partial and in-frame only. The table has about 140,000 clones, 70% to 90% seen once. The sequenced material came from PBMCs. The origin of the receptors is a man aged 50 to 60 in good health and CMV-seronegative. The CDR3 runs from the conserved cysteine through the conserved F or W. Each record gives: clone size, J gene, V gene, CDR3 protein. Some rows mark clone size as missing; the rest say once, few, many or name a class of expanded clone.

clone_size: -
j_call: TRBJ1-1
v_call: TRBV19
cdr3_aa: CASSIGSGMNTEAFF

clone_size: -
j_call: TRBJ1-5
v_call: TRBV30
cdr3_aa: CAWGGTASRVGNQPQHF

clone_size: once
j_call: TRBJ2-1
v_call: TRBV10-3
cdr3_aa: CAISGVSGKANEQFF

clone_size: -
j_call: TRBJ1-4
v_call: TRBV30
cdr3_aa: CAWSSGGNEKLFF

clone_size: once
j_call: TRBJ1-3
v_call: TRBV5-6
cdr3_aa: CASSFPTGDSGNTIYF

clone_size: -
j_call: TRBJ2-3
v_call: TRBV10-3
cdr3_aa: CAISEASGTSDTQYF

clone_size: -
j_call: TRBJ1-2
v_call: TRBV5-1
cdr3_aa: CASSYDRGGYTF

clone_size: -
j_call: TRBJ1-6
v_call: TRBV6-5
cdr3_aa: CASSPTGTNSPLHF

clone_size: -
j_call: TRBJ2-5
v_call: TRBV6-1
cdr3_aa: CASSDTGQETQYF

clone_size: -
j_call: TRBJ1-1
v_call: TRBV5-5
cdr3_aa: CASSLQQANTEAFF

clone_size: few
j_call: TRBJ2-1
v_call: TRBV27
cdr3_aa: CASSLVAGLLYNEQFF

clone_size: -
j_call: TRBJ1-1
v_call: TRBV5-1
cdr3_aa: CASSVQGLNTEAFF

clone_size: few
j_call: TRBJ2-5
v_call: TRBV5-6
cdr3_aa: CASSRERLEETQYF

clone_size: -
j_call: TRBJ1-6
v_call: TRBV11-2
cdr3_aa: CASSLRTGGSPLHF

clone_size: -
j_call: TRBJ1-1
v_call: TRBV5-4
cdr3_aa: CASSPDRDIAEAFF

clone_size: -
j_call: TRBJ2-7
v_call: TRBV19
cdr3_aa: CASKGTGPSYEQYF

clone_size: few
j_call: TRBJ2-2
v_call: TRBV9
cdr3_aa: CASSVGGTSTGELFF

clone_size: -
j_call: TRBJ2-1
v_call: TRBV2
cdr3_aa: CASSPGTGFNEQFF

clone_size: -
j_call: TRBJ2-1
v_call: TRBV27
cdr3_aa: CASSSPSGRAYNEQFF

clone_size: -
j_call: TRBJ2-7
v_call: TRBV6-1
cdr3_aa: CASSSRTSGTYEQYF

clone_size: -
j_call: TRBJ2-2
v_call: TRBV7-2
cdr3_aa: CASSAYPGFNTGELFF

clone_size: -
j_call: TRBJ2-3
v_call: TRBV7-2
cdr3_aa: CASSALAGGSDTQYF

clone_size: -
j_call: TRBJ2-3
v_call: TRBV11-3
cdr3_aa: CASSFEADTQYF

clone_size: few
j_call: TRBJ2-5
v_call: TRBV5-1
cdr3_aa: CASSQPKLAGPAQETQYF

clone_size: -
j_call: TRBJ2-2
v_call: TRBV2
cdr3_aa: CASSATSGRGPGELFF